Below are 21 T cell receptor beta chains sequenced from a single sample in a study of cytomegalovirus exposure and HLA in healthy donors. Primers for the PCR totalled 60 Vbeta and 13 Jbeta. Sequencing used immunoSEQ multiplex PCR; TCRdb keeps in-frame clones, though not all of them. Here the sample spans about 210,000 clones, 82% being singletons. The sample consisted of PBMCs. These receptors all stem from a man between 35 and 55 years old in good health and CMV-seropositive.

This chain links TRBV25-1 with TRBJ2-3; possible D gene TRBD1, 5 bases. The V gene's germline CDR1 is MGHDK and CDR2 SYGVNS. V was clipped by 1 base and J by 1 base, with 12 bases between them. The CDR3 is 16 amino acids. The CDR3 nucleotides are TGTGCCAGCAGTGAATGGCAGGGTGGTGGCACAGATACGCAGTATTTT. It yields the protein CASSEWQGGGTDTQYF.

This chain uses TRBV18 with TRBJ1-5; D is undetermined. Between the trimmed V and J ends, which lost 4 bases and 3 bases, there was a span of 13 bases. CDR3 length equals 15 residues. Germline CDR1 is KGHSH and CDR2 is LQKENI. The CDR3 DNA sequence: TGTGCCAGCTCACTCAAGGACGGGAACAATCAGCCCCAGCATTTT. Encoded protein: CASSLKDGNNQPQHF. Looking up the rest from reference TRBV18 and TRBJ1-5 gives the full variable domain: NAGVMQNPRHLVRRRGQEARLRCSPMKGHSHVYWYRQLPEEGLKFMVYLQKENIIDESGMPKERFSAEFPKEGPSILRIQQVVRGDSAAYFCASSLKDGNNQPQHFGDGTRLSIL.

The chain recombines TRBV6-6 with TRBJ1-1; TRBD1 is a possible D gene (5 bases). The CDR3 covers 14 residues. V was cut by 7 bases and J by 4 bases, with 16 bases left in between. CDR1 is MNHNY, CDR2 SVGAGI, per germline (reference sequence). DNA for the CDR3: TGTGCCAGCACCATGGGGGGGTGGAGCACTGAAGCTTTCTTT. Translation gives CASTMGGWSTEAFF.

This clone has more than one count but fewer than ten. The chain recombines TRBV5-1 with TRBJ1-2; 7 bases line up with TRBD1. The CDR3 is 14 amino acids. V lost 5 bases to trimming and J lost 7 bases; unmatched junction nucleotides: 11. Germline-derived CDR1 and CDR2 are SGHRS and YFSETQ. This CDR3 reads CASSSVRGTFGYTF. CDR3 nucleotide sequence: TGCGCCAGCAGTTCGGTCAGGGGGACGTTTGGCTACACCTTC.

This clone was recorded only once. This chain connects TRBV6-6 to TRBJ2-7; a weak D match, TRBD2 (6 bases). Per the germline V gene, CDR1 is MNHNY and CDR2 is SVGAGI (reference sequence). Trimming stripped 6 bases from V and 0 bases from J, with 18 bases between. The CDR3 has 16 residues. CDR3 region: CASSQLNGLPSYEQYV. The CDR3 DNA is TGTGCCAGCAGCCAACTTAATGGACTACCCTCCTACGAGCAGTACGTC.

The CDR3 region has the DNA TGTGCCAGCAGCTGGGACAGGGGGTACATTCAGTACTTC. Amino acid sequence: CASSWDRGYIQYF. The chain links TRBV7-9 to TRBJ2-4; 11 positions match TRBD1. CDR1 and CDR2 from the germline V gene are SEHNR and FQNEAQ (reference sequence). Trimming removed 4 bases from V and 8 bases from J; junction bases left unmatched: 1. This CDR3 comprises 13 residues. Drawing the rest from reference TRBV7-9 and TRBJ2-4, the complete variable domain is DTGVSQNPRHKITKRGQNVTFRCDPISEHNRLYWYRQTLGQGPEFLTYFQNEAQLEKSRLLSDRFSAERPKGSFSTLEIQRTEQGDSAMYLCASSWDRGYIQYFGAGTRLSVL.

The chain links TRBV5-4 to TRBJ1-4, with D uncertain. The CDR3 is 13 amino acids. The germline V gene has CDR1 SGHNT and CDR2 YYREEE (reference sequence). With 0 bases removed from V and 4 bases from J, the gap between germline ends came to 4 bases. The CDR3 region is CASSLGLNEKLFF. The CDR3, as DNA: TGTGCCAGCAGCTTGGGGCTTAATGAAAAACTGTTTTTT.

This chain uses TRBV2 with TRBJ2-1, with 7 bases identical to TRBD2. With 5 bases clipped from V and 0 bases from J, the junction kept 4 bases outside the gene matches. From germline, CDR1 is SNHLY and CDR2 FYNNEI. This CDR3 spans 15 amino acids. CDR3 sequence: CASSFASGSYNEQFF. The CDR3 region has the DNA TGTGCCAGCAGTTTCGCTAGCGGCTCCTACAATGAGCAGTTCTTC.

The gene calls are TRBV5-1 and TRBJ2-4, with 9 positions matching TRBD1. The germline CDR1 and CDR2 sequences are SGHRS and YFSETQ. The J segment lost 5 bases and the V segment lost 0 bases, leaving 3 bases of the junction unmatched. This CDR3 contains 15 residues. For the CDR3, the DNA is TGCGCCAGCAGCTTGGAGGGACAGGGCCAAAACATTCAGTACTTC. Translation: CASSLEGQGQNIQYF.

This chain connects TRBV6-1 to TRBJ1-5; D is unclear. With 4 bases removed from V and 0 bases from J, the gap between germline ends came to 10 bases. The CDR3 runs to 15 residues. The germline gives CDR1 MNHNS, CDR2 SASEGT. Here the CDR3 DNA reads TGTGCCAGCAGTGCCCTCCAGTATAGCAATCAGCCCCAGCATTTT. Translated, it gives CASSALQYSNQPQHF.

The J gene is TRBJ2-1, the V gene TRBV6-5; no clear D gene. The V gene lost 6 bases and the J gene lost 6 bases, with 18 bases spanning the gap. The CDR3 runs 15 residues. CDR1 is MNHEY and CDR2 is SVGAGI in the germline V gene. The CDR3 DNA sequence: TGTGCCAGCAGCCCCCGAGGTCCTCCCGCCAATGAGCAGTTCTTC. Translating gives CASSPRGPPANEQFF.

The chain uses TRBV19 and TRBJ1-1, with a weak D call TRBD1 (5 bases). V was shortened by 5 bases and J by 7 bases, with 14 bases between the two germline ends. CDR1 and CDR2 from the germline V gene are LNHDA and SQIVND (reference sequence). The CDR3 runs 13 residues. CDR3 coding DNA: TGTGCCAGTAGTGTACGGACACCAGATGAAGCTTTCTTT. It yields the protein CASSVRTPDEAFF.

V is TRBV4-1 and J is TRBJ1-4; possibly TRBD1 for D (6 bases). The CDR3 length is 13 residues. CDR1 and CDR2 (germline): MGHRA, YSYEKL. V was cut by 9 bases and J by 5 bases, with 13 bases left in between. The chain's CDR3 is CASMEGGNEKLFF. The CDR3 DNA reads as TGCGCCAGTATGGAGGGGGGGAATGAAAAACTGTTTTTT.

The chain's CDR3 is CASSLAVGTGGFGYTF. CDR3 bases: TGTGCCAGCAGCTTAGCAGTTGGGACAGGGGGCTTCGGCTACACCTTC. The chain links TRBV7-9 to TRBJ1-2, with 12 bases aligning to TRBD1. The germline CDR1 and CDR2 sequences are SEHNR and FQNEAQ (reference sequence). This CDR3 is 16 amino acids long. V shed 0 bases, J shed 8 bases, and the junction held 7 bases outside the gene matches.

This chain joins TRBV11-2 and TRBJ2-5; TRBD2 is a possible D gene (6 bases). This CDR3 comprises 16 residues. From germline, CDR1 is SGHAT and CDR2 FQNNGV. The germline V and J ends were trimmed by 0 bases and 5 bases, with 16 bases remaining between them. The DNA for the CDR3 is TGTGCCAGCAGCTTAGACCCGGGACTGGCTTTGGAGACCCAGTACTTC. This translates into CASSLDPGLALETQYF.

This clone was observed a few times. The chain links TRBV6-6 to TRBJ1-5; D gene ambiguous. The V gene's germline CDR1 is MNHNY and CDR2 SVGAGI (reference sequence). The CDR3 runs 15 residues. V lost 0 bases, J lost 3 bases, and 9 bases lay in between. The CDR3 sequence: CASSYSWASNQPQHF. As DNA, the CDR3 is TGTGCCAGCAGTTACTCGTGGGCGTCCAATCAGCCCCAGCATTTT.

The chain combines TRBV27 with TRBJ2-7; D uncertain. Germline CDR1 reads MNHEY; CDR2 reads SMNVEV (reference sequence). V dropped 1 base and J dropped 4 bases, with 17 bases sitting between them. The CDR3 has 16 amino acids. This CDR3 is CASSLYPPSATYEQYF. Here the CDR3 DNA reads TGTGCCAGCAGTTTATACCCTCCCTCCGCTACTTACGAGCAGTACTTC.

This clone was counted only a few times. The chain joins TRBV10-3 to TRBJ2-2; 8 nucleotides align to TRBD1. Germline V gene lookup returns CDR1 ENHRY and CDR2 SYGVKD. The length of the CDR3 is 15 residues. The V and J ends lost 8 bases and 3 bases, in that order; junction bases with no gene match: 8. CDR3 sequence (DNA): TGTGCCATCGCGGACCCCAGGGGGCACACCGGGGAGCTGTTTTTT. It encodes CAIADPRGHTGELFF.

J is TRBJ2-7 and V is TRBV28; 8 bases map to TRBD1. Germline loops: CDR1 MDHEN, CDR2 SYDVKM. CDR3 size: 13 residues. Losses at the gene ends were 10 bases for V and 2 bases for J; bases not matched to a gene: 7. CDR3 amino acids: CATELTGAYEQYF. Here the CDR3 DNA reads TGTGCCACCGAGCTGACAGGGGCCTACGAGCAGTACTTC.

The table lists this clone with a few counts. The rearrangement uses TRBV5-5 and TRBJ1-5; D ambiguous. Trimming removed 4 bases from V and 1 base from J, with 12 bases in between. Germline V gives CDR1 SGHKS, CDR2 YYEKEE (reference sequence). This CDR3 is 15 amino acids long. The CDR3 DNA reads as TGTGCCAGCAGCCTTACCACGGGGAGCAATCAGCCCCAGCATTTT. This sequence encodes CASSLTTGSNQPQHF.

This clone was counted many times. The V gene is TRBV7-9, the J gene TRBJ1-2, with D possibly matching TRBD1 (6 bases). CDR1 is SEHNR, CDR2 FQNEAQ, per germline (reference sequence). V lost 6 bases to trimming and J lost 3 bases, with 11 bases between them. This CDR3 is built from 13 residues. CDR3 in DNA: TGTGCCAGCAGGGACAGTCTAGACTATGGCTACACCTTC. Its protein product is CASRDSLDYGYTF.